These T cell receptor beta chains were read from a single sample in a study of neoadjuvant anti-PD-1 for oral cavity cancer. Assay: immunoSEQ multiplex PCR; the TCRdb copy retains only in-frame clones and omits some. The repertoire consists of about 13,000 clones, with about three quarters occurring once and the leading ten covering approximately 2.9%. The input for sequencing was PBMCs, taken after nivolumab (anti-PD-1) treatment. The source of these receptors is a person aged 40 to 85 with oral cavity squamous cell carcinoma. Each CDR3 is given with its conserved first and last residue. The D gene is left open where the match is weak. Clone size appears in some rows only: once, few, many, or a class for an expanded clone.

CDR3	DNA	size	D	V	J
CASSRSGSKYEQYF	TGTGCCAGCAGCCGAAGCGGGAGTAAGTACGAGCAGTACTTC	.	TRBD2	TRBV7-9	TRBJ2-7
CASSVGRVSSYNEQFF	TGTGCCAGCAGCGTAGGTCGGGTTTCCTCCTACAATGAGCAGTTCTTC	.	.	TRBV9	TRBJ2-1
CASSLVAGVDGYTF	TGCGCCAGCAGCTTGGTAGCAGGGGTGGATGGCTACACCTTC	.	.	TRBV5-1	TRBJ1-2
CASRHRRSLNTEAFF	TGTGCCAGCAGGCATCGACGGAGCTTGAACACTGAAGCTTTCTTT	.	.	TRBV6-5	TRBJ1-1
CASSEQGAGEKLFF	TGTGCCAGCAGTGAACAGGGGGCCGGTGAAAAACTGTTTTTT	.	TRBD1	TRBV2	TRBJ1-4
CASSQDRGYQPQHF	TGTGCCAGCAGTCAAGACAGGGGGTATCAGCCCCAGCATTTT	once	TRBD1	TRBV27	TRBJ1-5
CASSLPRDGGDEQYF	TGCGCCAGCAGCTTGCCCCGGGACGGGGGAGACGAGCAGTACTTC	.	.	TRBV5-1	TRBJ2-7
CASSIRVAGHSSYEQYF	TGTGCCAGTAGTATCCGGGTAGCGGGACATTCATCCTACGAGCAGTACTTC	.	TRBD2	TRBV19	TRBJ2-7
CASSEVGNTIYF	TGTGCCAGCAGTGAGGTCGGAAACACCATATATTTT	.	.	TRBV2	TRBJ1-3
CASSLAHSGANVLTF	TGTGCCAGCAGCTTAGCGCACTCTGGGGCCAACGTCCTGACTTTC	.	.	TRBV7-8	TRBJ2-6
CASSPWHHEQYF	TGTGCCAGCAGCCCTTGGCATCACGAGCAGTACTTC	.	.	TRBV6-5	TRBJ2-7
CASSSTDAYEQYF	TGTGCCAGCAGCTCCACGGACGCGTACGAGCAGTACTTC	few	.	TRBV7-9	TRBJ2-7
CASSLAAGGSNQPQHF	TGTGCCAGCAGCTTAGCGGCGGGTGGGAGCAATCAGCCCCAGCATTTT	.	.	TRBV7-8	TRBJ1-5
CSVEVAPGQGGNYGYTF	TGCAGCGTTGAAGTGGCCCCCGGACAGGGCGGGAACTATGGCTACACCTTC	.	TRBD1	TRBV29-1	TRBJ1-2
CASSPRGVGYEQYF	TGTGCCAGCTCACCCAGGGGTGTTGGGTACGAGCAGTACTTC	.	.	TRBV9	TRBJ2-7
CASSGAGGGLMNTEAFF	TGTGCCAGCAGTGGGGCAGGGGGGGGTCTAATGAACACTGAAGCTTTCTTT	once	TRBD1	TRBV6-1	TRBJ1-1
CASSGVSGANVLTF	TGTGCCAGTAGCGGGGTCTCTGGGGCCAACGTCCTGACTTTC	.	.	TRBV19	TRBJ2-6
CASSGSGTGDAEAFF	TGCGCCAGCAGTGGCTCCGGGACAGGGGATGCTGAAGCTTTCTTT	few	TRBD1	TRBV10-1	TRBJ1-1
CASSPSGNGYEQYF	TGTGCCAGCTCACCTAGCGGGAACGGCTACGAGCAGTACTTC	.	TRBD2	TRBV18	TRBJ2-7
CASSITGGNTGELFF	TGTGCCAGTAGTATAACAGGGGGCAACACCGGGGAGCTGTTTTTT	.	TRBD1	TRBV19	TRBJ2-2
CASGLFGQETQYF	TGTGCCAGCGGTCTTTTCGGCCAAGAGACCCAGTACTTC	.	.	TRBV2	TRBJ2-5
CASSPAAGNTIYF	TGTGCCAGCAGCCCGGCCGCAGGAAACACCATATATTTT	.	.	TRBV5-6	TRBJ1-3